The 23 T cell receptor beta chains listed next were all sequenced from one sample in a study of blood T cell repertoires in COVID-19. Generated by immunoSEQ multiplex PCR, the TCRdb table keeps only in-frame clones and is missing some. Here the sample spans approximately 7,600 clones, 80% to 90% being singletons. Input material: peripheral blood. These receptors originate from a human donor in a cohort sampled during active COVID-19.

The CDR3 loop reads CASSSMVAANTGELFF. The DNA of the CDR3 is TGCGCCAGCTCAAGCATGGTAGCCGCGAACACCGGGGAGCTGTTTTTT. The chain has TRBV5-1 and TRBJ2-2; D gene ambiguous. Trimming removed 7 bases from V and 0 bases from J, with 16 bases in between. The CDR3 contains 16 residues. Germline assignment: CDR1 SGHRS and CDR2 YFSETQ.

The rearrangement uses TRBV10-2 and TRBJ2-7, with D unresolved. V shed 3 bases and J shed 5 bases, with 14 bases lying between them. Looked up from germline, CDR1 is WSHSY and CDR2 is SAAADI. The CDR3 has 14 amino acids. This CDR3 is CASSDGLVEDEQYF. DNA for the CDR3: TGCGCCAGCAGTGACGGCCTAGTTGAAGACGAGCAGTACTTC.

This chain uses TRBV4-1 with TRBJ2-5, with TRBD2 matching 8 bases. Germline V gene data show CDR1 as MGHRA and CDR2 as YSYEKL. J was trimmed by 5 bases and V by 2 bases; bases with no gene match: 7. The CDR3 is 15 residues long. In DNA, the CDR3 is TGCGCCAGCAGCCAATCAGCGGGAGATGGGGAGACCCAGTACTTC. Translated: CASSQSAGDGETQYF.

The J gene is TRBJ2-1, the V gene TRBV7-8, with 8 nucleotides matching TRBD1. CDR1 is SGHVS, CDR2 FQNEAQ, per germline. This CDR3 has 15 amino acids. J lost 9 bases, V lost 6 bases, and 13 bases had no gene match. CDR3 DNA sequence: TGTGCCAGCAGGGCGACCGGACAGGGACAGTCTGAGCAGTTCTTC. It encodes CASRATGQGQSEQFF.

This clone showed up just a few times. This chain links TRBV27 with TRBJ2-3, with a tentative D call TRBD2 (6 bases). This CDR3 region has 17 residues. Germline lookup yields CDR1 MNHEY and CDR2 SMNVEV (reference sequence). With 1 base removed from V and 3 bases from J, the gap between germline ends came to 17 bases. The DNA of the CDR3 is TGTGCCAGCAGTTTATGGAGGGTGGGACTTTCAACAGATACGCAGTATTTT. This sequence encodes CASSLWRVGLSTDTQYF.

The CDR3 nucleotides are TGTGCCAGCACCGACAGGGGGCGTTCCTACGAGCAGTACTTC. Amino acid sequence: CASTDRGRSYEQYF. The chain joins TRBV6-5 to TRBJ2-7; 10 bases agree with TRBD1. J lost 1 base, V lost 7 bases, and 4 bases had no gene match. From germline, CDR1 is MNHEY and CDR2 SVGAGI. The CDR3 is 14 amino acids.

The chain uses TRBV21-1 and TRBJ2-7; TRBD2, the D gene given by the table, was not confirmed from the DNA. TRBV21-1 is reported as a pseudogene. This CDR3 comprises 16 residues. The chain's CDR3 is CASSKMGLADSYEQYF. The CDR3 nucleotides are TGTGCCAGCAGCAAAATGGGACTAGCGGACTCCTACGAGCAGTACTTC.

This chain links TRBV1 with TRBJ2-5; the D call of TRBD2 is as the table states it, not checked on the DNA. TRBV1 is classified as a pseudogene. The CDR3 runs 19 residues. In DNA form, the CDR3 reads TGCACCAGCAGCCAAGGCTGGACTAGCGGGAGGGGGTTTGCAGAGACCCAGTACTTC. It yields the protein CTSSQGWTSGRGFAETQYF.

The rearrangement uses TRBV7-9 and TRBJ2-7; 8 bases line up with TRBD2. This CDR3 comprises 14 residues. Germline V gives CDR1 SEHNR, CDR2 FQNEAQ (reference sequence). Trimming at V came to 6 bases and at J to 0 bases, leaving 4 bases not matched to a gene. The CDR3 reads CASSILAASYEQYF. CDR3 sequence (DNA): TGTGCCAGCAGTATACTAGCGGCCTCCTACGAGCAGTACTTC.

In its sample, this clone was seen once. The chain recombines TRBV7-2 with TRBJ2-1; TRBD2 is a possible D gene (5 bases). The length of the CDR3 is 12 residues. V was clipped by 1 base and J by 12 bases, with 10 bases between them. Germline CDR1 SGHTA, CDR2 FQGNSA. The CDR3 protein is CASSLDRGRQFF. In DNA form, the CDR3 reads TGTGCCAGCAGCTTAGACCGGGGTCGGCAGTTCTTC.

V usage is TRBV7-6 and J usage is TRBJ2-7, with TRBD1 as a possible D gene (6 bases). The length of the CDR3 is 14 residues. The ends were cut back, 5 bases at V and 0 bases at J, with 11 bases in the middle. Per germline, CDR1 SGHVS and CDR2 FNYEAQ. The CDR3 spells CASSPGTFSYEQYF. In nucleotides, the CDR3 is TGTGCCAGCAGCCCCGGGACATTCTCCTACGAGCAGTACTTC.

The chain employs TRBV18 and TRBJ1-1, with TRBD1 identical over 9 bases. The CDR3 runs 16 residues. Germline V gene data show CDR1 as KGHSH and CDR2 as LQKENI. The trim removed 3 bases at V and 5 bases at J, leaving 10 bases unmatched. CDR3 DNA sequence: TGTGCCAGCTCACCCAACCTACAGGGGGCAGGGACTGAAGCTTTCTTT. Encoded protein: CASSPNLQGAGTEAFF.

The V gene is TRBV19, the J gene TRBJ1-6, with 8 bases that match TRBD1. The CDR3 covers 15 residues. Looked up from germline, CDR1 is LNHDA and CDR2 is SQIVND (reference sequence). V shed 5 bases and J 10 bases; nucleotides not matched to a gene: 10. The CDR3 DNA sequence: TGTGCCAGTAGTGCTGGGACAGGCGGTTGGTCACCCCTCCACTTT. Residues: CASSAGTGGWSPLHF.

V is TRBV7-6 and J is TRBJ1-4; D gene unclear. The CDR3 loop spans 10 amino acids. The ends were cut back, 5 bases at V and 12 bases at J, with 7 bases in the middle. The V gene's germline CDR1 is SGHVS and CDR2 FNYEAQ. The CDR3 bases are TGTGCCAGCAGCCCCGGGGAACTGTTTTTT. Residues: CASSPGELFF.

This chain links TRBV2 with TRBJ2-2, with D possibly being TRBD1 (5 bases). The CDR3 extends over 14 amino acids. Trimming took 4 bases from V and 5 from J, leaving 11 bases between them. Germline V gene lookup returns CDR1 SNHLY and CDR2 FYNNEI. The CDR3 region is CASSVKGSTGELFF. The CDR3, as DNA: TGTGCCAGCAGTGTGAAGGGGTCGACCGGGGAGCTGTTTTTT.

V usage is TRBV5-5 and J usage is TRBJ2-2; TRBD2 is a possible D gene (5 bases). Trimming left V 3 bases short and J 0 bases short, with 18 bases between. CDR3 length: 18 residues. The germline V gene encodes CDR1 SGHKS and CDR2 YYEKEE (reference sequence). This CDR3 is CASSSGVGVGTNTGELFF. For the CDR3, the DNA is TGTGCCAGCAGCTCTGGTGTGGGAGTAGGGACGAACACCGGGGAGCTGTTTTTT.

This chain joins TRBV4-2 and TRBJ1-5; D possibly corresponds to TRBD1 (6 bases). V lost 0 bases and J 1 base, leaving 13 bases between the germline ends. There are 17 residues in the CDR3. Germline CDR1 reads LGHNA; CDR2 reads YNFKEQ. The CDR3 bases are TGTGCCAGCAGCCAAGAGACAGGCGCTCGAAGCAATCAGCCCCAGCATTTT. It codes for CASSQETGARSNQPQHF.

This rearrangement joins TRBV12-3 or TRBV12-4 to TRBJ2-5; possible D gene TRBD2, 5 bases. This CDR3 has 13 residues. Trimming took 8 bases from V and 3 from J, leaving 13 bases between them. CDR3 DNA sequence: TGTGCCAGCCAACAGAGGACTGAAGAGACCCAGTACTTC. It codes for CASQQRTEETQYF.

In this sample, this clone turned up a few times. This rearrangement joins TRBV18 to TRBJ1-2; TRBD1 agrees at 8 bases. V was pared by 3 bases and J by 3 bases, with 6 bases of the junction left unmatched. The CDR3 is 15 residues long. Germline CDR1 KGHSH, CDR2 LQKENI. CDR3 region: CASSPLPTGDYGYTF. For the CDR3, the DNA is TGTGCCAGCTCACCTCTGCCGACAGGGGACTATGGCTACACCTTC. The whole variable domain, filled in from reference TRBV18 and TRBJ1-2, reads NAGVMQNPRHLVRRRGQEARLRCSPMKGHSHVYWYRQLPEEGLKFMVYLQKENIIDESGMPKERFSAEFPKEGPSILRIQQVVRGDSAAYFCASSPLPTGDYGYTFGSGTRLTVV.

V is TRBV11-2 and J is TRBJ1-2; D uncertain. Looked up from germline, CDR1 is SGHAT and CDR2 is FQNNGV. V was cut by 0 bases and J by 6 bases, with 11 bases left in between. This CDR3 comprises 14 residues. CDR3: CASSLEGPGDGYTF. CDR3 sequence (DNA): TGTGCCAGCAGCTTAGAAGGGCCGGGAGATGGCTACACCTTC.

This clone has just one count. The CDR3 protein is CASRPFTSSYEQYF. In DNA form, the CDR3 reads TGTGCCAGCAGACCCTTCACATCCTCCTACGAGCAGTACTTC. V gene TRBV27 combines with J gene TRBJ2-7; D gene unclear. Germline V gene sequence: CDR1 MNHEY, CDR2 SMNVEV (reference sequence). The V end lost 6 bases, the J end lost 0 bases, and 12 bases lay between the germline ends. CDR3 length: 14 residues.

V gene TRBV6-5 combines with J gene TRBJ2-7, with a possible D match to TRBD2 (6 bases). Deletions cut 7 bases from V and 6 bases from J, with 19 bases between. CDR1 is MNHEY, CDR2 SVGAGI, per germline. The length of the CDR3 is 14 residues. The CDR3 protein is CASKSGPFRREQYF. CDR3 nucleotides: TGTGCCAGCAAGAGCGGGCCATTTCGGCGCGAGCAGTACTTC.

This chain joins TRBV5-1 and TRBJ1-3; D perhaps matches TRBD1 (6 bases). V lost 2 bases to trimming and J lost 2 bases, with 11 bases between them. This CDR3 is built from 15 residues. Germline CDR1 is SGHRS and CDR2 is YFSETQ. In DNA, the CDR3 is TGCGCCAGCAGCTTCGGGGACACCACTGGAAACACCATATATTTT. It yields the protein CASSFGDTTGNTIYF.